These 22 T cell receptor beta chains came from one sample sequenced in a study of molecular identifiers for immune sequencing clone quantification. TCRdb passed the PCR reads through MiXCR, listing each CDR3 protein once. The table has about 640,000 distinct CDR3 sequences, 15% to 20% seen once; the top ten hold roughly 0.9%. Sequenced sample: naive CD8+ T cells from blood, with Jurkat cell RNA spiked in. As for subset: FACS-sorted CD8+CD4-CCR7+CD45RA+ naive T cells. These receptors were obtained from a human donor in good health. Some libraries in this study had Jurkat cell RNA spiked in.

Comment on this clonotype: A much larger clone is a single base away; this may be a read error. This chain links TRBV23-1 with TRBJ1-5; D is unclear. TRBV23-1 is labeled an ORF, and its function is uncertain. The CDR3 consists of 13 residues. The CDR3 sequence: CAGSQWSNQPQHF. The CDR3 DNA reads as TGCGCCGGCAGTCAATGGTCGAATCAGCCCCAGCATTTT.

This sequence joins TRBV24-1 and TRBJ2-5; TRBD1 agrees at 9 bases. The CDR3 consists of 14 residues. Germline assignment: CDR1 KGHDR and CDR2 SFDVKD. With 4 bases clipped from V and 7 bases from J, the junction kept 6 bases outside the gene matches. The CDR3 DNA reads TGTGCCACCAGTGACCCGGACAGGGGTGGGACCCAGTACTTC. Its protein product is CATSDPDRGGTQYF.

This clonotype came up a few times. This chain joins TRBV11-2 and TRBJ2-7, with TRBD2 matching over 15 bases. Germline CDR1 is SGHAT and CDR2 is FQNNGV. The trim removed 6 bases at V and 5 bases at J, leaving 8 bases unmatched. The CDR3 is 16 residues long. In nucleotides, the CDR3 is TGTGCCAGCAGGGGACTAGCGGGAGGAGAGGTCCACGAGCAGTACTTC. Residues: CASRGLAGGEVHEQYF.

The rearrangement joins TRBV4-1 to TRBJ1-1; D may be TRBD1 (6 bases). Looked up from germline, CDR1 is MGHRA and CDR2 is YSYEKL. The CDR3 spans 15 residues. V was cut by 4 bases and J by 3 bases, with 15 bases left in between. CDR3 amino acids: CASSPRGGSDTEAFF. CDR3 DNA sequence: TGCGCCAGCAGCCCGCGGGGGGGCTCTGACACTGAAGCTTTCTTT.

A few counts support this clonotype. The chain carries TRBV12-3 or TRBV12-4 and TRBJ2-7; TRBD2 aligns across 10 bases. V shed 3 bases, J shed 4 bases, and the junction held 3 bases outside the gene matches. The CDR3 has 14 residues. The CDR3 bases are TGTGCCAGCAGTTTTAGCGGGAGGAGGTACGAGCAGTACTTC. The encoded protein is CASSFSGRRYEQYF.

The J gene is TRBJ2-5, the V gene TRBV12-3 or TRBV12-4, with 7 nucleotides matching TRBD2. CDR3 length: 17 residues. V lost 2 bases and J lost 0; bases outside the gene matches: 9. The chain's CDR3 is CASSLTAGDPYQETQYF. The CDR3 bases are TGTGCCAGCAGTTTAACGGCGGGGGACCCGTACCAAGAGACCCAGTACTTC.

J is TRBJ2-1 and V is TRBV19; 13 bases are a match to TRBD2. The germline V gene encodes CDR1 LNHDA and CDR2 SQIVND (reference sequence). The CDR3 runs 20 residues. V lost 0 bases and J lost 3; bases outside the gene matches: 11. In DNA form, the CDR3 reads TGTGCCAGTAGTATAGATAAAGGACTAGCGGGAGCACGGAGCTACAATGAGCAGTTCTTC. Encoded protein: CASSIDKGLAGARSYNEQFF.

This clonotype was recorded many times. The V gene is TRBV12-3 or TRBV12-4, the J gene TRBJ2-1; D unclear. Trimming left V 2 bases short and J 2 bases short, with 7 bases between. The CDR3 has 14 residues. The CDR3 spells CASSLLLTYNEQFF. The CDR3 DNA sequence: TGTGCCAGCAGTTTACTGCTAACCTACAATGAGCAGTTCTTC.

This clonotype has at least ten counts. This CDR3 reads CASSRTETYEQYF. As DNA, the CDR3 is TGTGCCAGCAGCCGGACCGAGACCTACGAGCAGTACTTC. The chain has TRBV7-9 and TRBJ2-7; D remains ambiguous. This CDR3 contains 13 residues. V was trimmed by 5 bases and J by 2 bases, leaving 10 bases between them. Germline V CDR1 and CDR2: SEHNR, FQNEAQ (reference sequence).

This chain joins TRBV6-2 or TRBV6-3 and TRBJ2-7; D gene unclear. CDR1 and CDR2 from the germline V gene are MNHEY and SVGEGT. V lost 4 bases, J lost 0 bases, and 16 bases lay in between. The CDR3 runs to 16 residues. CDR3 residues: CASSSTTFLGSYEQYF. The CDR3 region has the DNA TGTGCCAGCAGTTCAACGACCTTTCTGGGCTCCTACGAGCAGTACTTC.

The gene calls are TRBV9 and TRBJ2-7; no firm D call. CDR3 length equals 14 residues. Per germline, CDR1 SGDLS and CDR2 YYNGEE. With 4 bases removed from V and 5 bases from J, the gap between germline ends came to 16 bases. CDR3 amino acids: CASSPRPGPDEQYF. In DNA form, the CDR3 reads TGTGCCAGCAGCCCCCGGCCCGGGCCGGACGAGCAGTACTTC. Full variable domain (missing parts from reference TRBV9 and TRBJ2-7): DSGVTQTPKHLITATGQRVTLRCSPRSGDLSVYWYQQSLDQGLQFLIQYYNGEERAKGNILERFSAQQFPDLHSELNLSSLELGDSALYFCASSPRPGPDEQYFGPGTRLTVT.

This clonotype occurred many times. The chain recombines TRBV6-2 or TRBV6-3 with TRBJ2-5; D not resolved. Germline CDR1 MNHEY, CDR2 SVGEGT. The length of the CDR3 is 12 residues. Between the trimmed V and J ends, which lost 1 base and 2 bases, there was a span of 2 bases. CDR3 DNA sequence: TGTGCCAGCAGTTACTTTCAAGAGACCCAGTACTTC. As protein: CASSYFQETQYF.

This clonotype was seen repeatedly, ten times or more. The rearrangement uses TRBV4-3 and TRBJ1-2, with 7 bases lining up with TRBD1. J lost 2 bases, V lost 2 bases, and 2 bases had no gene match. Germline assignment: CDR1 LGHNA and CDR2 YSLEER. This CDR3 spans 14 amino acids. In DNA, the CDR3 is TGCGCCAGCAGCCAACAGACAGGGAACTATGGCTACACCTTC. Amino acids: CASSQQTGNYGYTF.

This clonotype occurred many times. The chain uses TRBV20-1 and TRBJ2-5, with 12 positions matching TRBD2. Trimming at V came to 4 bases and at J to 1 base, leaving 10 bases not matched to a gene. Germline V gives CDR1 DFQATT, CDR2 SNEGSKA (reference sequence). CDR3 length equals 17 residues. The CDR3 DNA sequence: TGCAGTGCTACCGGGACTAGCGGGCCTTTGCCCCAAGAGACCCAGTACTTC. The encoded protein is CSATGTSGPLPQETQYF.

This clonotype has ten or more counts. V and J are TRBV7-9 and TRBJ2-7; weak D call: TRBD1 (5 bases). The CDR3 is 12 residues long. The germline V gene encodes CDR1 SEHNR and CDR2 FQNEAQ (reference sequence). Trimming removed 5 bases from V and 6 bases from J, with 11 bases in between. This CDR3 is CASSPTQGEQYF. CDR3 nucleotides: TGTGCCAGCAGCCCAACTCAGGGCGAGCAGTACTTC. The full variable domain, completed using reference TRBV7-9 and TRBJ2-7, is DTGVSQNPRHKITKRGQNVTFRCDPISEHNRLYWYRQTLGQGPEFLTYFQNEAQLEKSRLLSDRFSAERPKGSFSTLEIQRTEQGDSAMYLCASSPTQGEQYFGPGTRLTVT.

As to this clonotype: The junction does not match germline at one end; this may be a read error. J is TRBJ2-7 and V is TRBV4-1; 11 nucleotides line up with TRBD1. This CDR3 region has 15 residues. The germline V gene has CDR1 MGHRA and CDR2 YSYEKL. DNA of the CDR3: TGCGCCAGCAGCCTTACCTGGACAGGGGGCTACGGGCAGTACTTC. This translates into CASSLTWTGGYGQYF.

This chain uses TRBV11-1 with TRBJ2-7, with 9 bases lining up with TRBD2. The V gene's germline CDR1 is SGHAT and CDR2 FQDESV (reference sequence). V dropped 6 bases and J dropped 2; count of bases not matched to a gene: 11. This CDR3 spans 16 amino acids. DNA of the CDR3: TGTGCCAGCAGTCATAACAGGGGACTAGCCGCCTACGAGCAGTACTTC. Residues: CASSHNRGLAAYEQYF.

The rearrangement joins TRBV19 to TRBJ2-1; 9 bases match TRBD2. J lost 4 bases, V lost 8 bases, and 9 bases had no gene match. The CDR3 has 15 residues. In germline, CDR1 is LNHDA, CDR2 SQIVND (reference sequence). This chain's CDR3 is CASAHSGSSYNEQFF. The CDR3 nucleotides are TGTGCCAGTGCCCATAGCGGGAGTTCGTACAATGAGCAGTTCTTC.

This clonotype was seen many times. The chain carries TRBV24-1 and TRBJ2-5; possibly TRBD1 for D (6 bases). CDR3 size: 13 residues. The V gene lost 7 bases and the J gene lost 5 bases, with 13 bases spanning the gap. Germline values: CDR1 KGHDR, CDR2 SFDVKD. The CDR3 coding sequence is TGTGCCACCAGCAGGGGCGGGTACGAGACCCAGTACTTC. Translating gives CATSRGGYETQYF.

This clonotype was counted ten times or more. This rearrangement joins TRBV5-1 to TRBJ2-3; 7 positions match TRBD1. The germline V gene has CDR1 SGHRS and CDR2 YFSETQ. J was trimmed by 4 bases and V by 5 bases; bases with no gene match: 4. The CDR3 consists of 13 residues. The chain's CDR3 is CASRPQGADTQYF. In DNA, the CDR3 is TGCGCCAGCAGGCCCCAGGGGGCAGATACGCAGTATTTT. The full variable domain, with the rest looked up from reference TRBV5-1 and TRBJ2-3, is KAGVTQTPRYLIKTRGQQVTLSCSPISGHRSVSWYQQTPGQGLQFLFEYFSETQRNKGNFPGRFSGRQFSNSRSEMNVSTLELGDSALYLCASRPQGADTQYFGPGTRLTVL.

This sequence joins TRBV12-3 or TRBV12-4 and TRBJ2-7; TRBD1 agrees at 7 bases. Losses at the gene ends were 7 bases for V and 4 bases for J; bases not matched to a gene: 10. This CDR3 spans 14 amino acids. CDR3 bases: TGTGCCAGCACCCAATCTCCAGGGGGATACGAGCAGTACTTC. Its translation: CASTQSPGGYEQYF.

In this sample, this clonotype turned up a few times. A clone one base away is much larger, so this may be a read error. The chain joins TRBV29-1 to TRBJ2-7; D gene ambiguous. CDR1 is SQVTM and CDR2 is ANQGSEA in the germline V gene. This CDR3 region has 12 residues. Trimming took 5 bases from V and 5 from J, leaving 13 bases between them. Written as DNA, the CDR3 is TGCAGCGTTACGGACGTCGGAGACGAGCAGTACTTC. Translating it yields CSVTDVGDEQYF.